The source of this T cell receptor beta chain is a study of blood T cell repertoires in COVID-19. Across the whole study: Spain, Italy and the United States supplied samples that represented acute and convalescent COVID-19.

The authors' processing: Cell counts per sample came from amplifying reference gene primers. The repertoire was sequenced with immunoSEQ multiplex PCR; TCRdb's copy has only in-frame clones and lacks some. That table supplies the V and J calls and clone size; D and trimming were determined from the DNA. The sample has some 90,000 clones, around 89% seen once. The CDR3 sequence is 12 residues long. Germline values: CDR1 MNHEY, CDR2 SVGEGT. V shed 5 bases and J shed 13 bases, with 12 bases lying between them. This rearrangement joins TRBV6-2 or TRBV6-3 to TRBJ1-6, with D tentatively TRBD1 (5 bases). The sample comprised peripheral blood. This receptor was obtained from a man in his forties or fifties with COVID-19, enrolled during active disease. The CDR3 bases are TGTGCCAGCAGTGATCAGGGTTACCCCCTCCACTTT. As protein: CASSDQGYPLHF.